This T cell receptor (beta chain) is drawn from a study of blood T cells in healthy people across ages. The study, taken as a whole, reports: Per million T cells, TCR beta diversity dropped about linearly as age rose.

Of note for this clonotype: Its antigen is currently unknown. The CDR3 carries no conserved terminal phenylalanine or tryptophan, so it likely arises from a read error.

Together with a sample-barcoded 5' primer, a J-beta primer mix was included in a second PCR lasting about 6 to 12 cycles. TCRdb called the 5' RACE reads again in MiXCR, with one record for every CDR3 protein. The table includes around 1,000,000 distinct CDR3 sequences, approximately 26% detected once. The same data also went into a second study, on T cells of mothers and their children. As that study records: No T cell clones of persistent microchimeric origin were detected.

The sequenced material came from blood. The clonotype originates from a girl aged 2-10 years in good health.

CDR3 coding DNA: TGTGCCATCAGGGACCTCAGGGGCACTGAAGCTTTCTTG. It encodes CAIRDLRGTEAFL. The rearrangement links TRBV10-3 to TRBJ1-1; D perhaps matches TRBD1 (6 bases). The ends were cut back, 6 bases at V and 4 bases at J, with 12 bases in the middle. CDR1 and CDR2 (germline): ENHRY, SYGVKD. The CDR3 runs to 13 residues.